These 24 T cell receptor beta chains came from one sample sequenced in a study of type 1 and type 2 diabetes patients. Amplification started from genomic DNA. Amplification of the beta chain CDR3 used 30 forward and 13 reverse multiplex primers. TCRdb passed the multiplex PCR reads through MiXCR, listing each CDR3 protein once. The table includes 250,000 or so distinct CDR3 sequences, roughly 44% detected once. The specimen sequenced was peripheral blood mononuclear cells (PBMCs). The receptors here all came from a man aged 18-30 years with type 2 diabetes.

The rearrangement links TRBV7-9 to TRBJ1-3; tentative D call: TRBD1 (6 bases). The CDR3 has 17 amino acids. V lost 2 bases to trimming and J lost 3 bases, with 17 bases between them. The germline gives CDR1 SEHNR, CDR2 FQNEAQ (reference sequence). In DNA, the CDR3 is TGTGCCAGCAGCTTATCTCCGGGACAACCCTATGGAAACACCATATATTTT. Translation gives CASSLSPGQPYGNTIYF. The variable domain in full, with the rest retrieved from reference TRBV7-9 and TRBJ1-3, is DTGVSQNPRHKITKRGQNVTFRCDPISEHNRLYWYRQTLGQGPEFLTYFQNEAQLEKSRLLSDRFSAERPKGSFSTLEIQRTEQGDSAMYLCASSLSPGQPYGNTIYFGEGSWLTVV.

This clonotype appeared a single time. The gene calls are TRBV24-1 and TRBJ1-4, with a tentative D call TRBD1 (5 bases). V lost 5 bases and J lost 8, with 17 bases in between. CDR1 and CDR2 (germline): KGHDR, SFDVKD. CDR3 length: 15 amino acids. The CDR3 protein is CATSAGELGDEKLFF. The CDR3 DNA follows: TGTGCCACCAGTGCCGGGGAGTTGGGGGACGAAAAACTGTTTTTT.

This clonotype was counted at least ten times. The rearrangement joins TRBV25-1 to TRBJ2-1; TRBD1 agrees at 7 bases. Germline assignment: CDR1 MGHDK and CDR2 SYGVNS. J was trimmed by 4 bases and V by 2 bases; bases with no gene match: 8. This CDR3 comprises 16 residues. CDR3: CASSERSDRVYNEQFF. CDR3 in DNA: TGTGCCAGCAGTGAAAGGAGTGACAGGGTTTACAATGAGCAGTTCTTC. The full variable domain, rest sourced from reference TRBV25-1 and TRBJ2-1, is EADIYQTPRYLVIGTGKKITLECSQTMGHDKMYWYQQDPGMELHLIHYSYGVNSTEKGDLSSESTVSRIRTEHFPLTLESARPSHTSQYLCASSERSDRVYNEQFFGPGTRLTVL.

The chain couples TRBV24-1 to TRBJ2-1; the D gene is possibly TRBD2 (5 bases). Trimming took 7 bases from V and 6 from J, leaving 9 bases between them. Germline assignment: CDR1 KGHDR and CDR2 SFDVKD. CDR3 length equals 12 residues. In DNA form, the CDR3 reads TGTGCCACCAGCGGGATGGTCAATGAGCAGTTCTTC. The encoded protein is CATSGMVNEQFF.

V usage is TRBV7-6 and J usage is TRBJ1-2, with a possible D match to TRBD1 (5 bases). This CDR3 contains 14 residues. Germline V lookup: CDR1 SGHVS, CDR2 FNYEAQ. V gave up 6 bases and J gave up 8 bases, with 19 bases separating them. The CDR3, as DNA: TGTGCCAGCAGACGTGGGACCGCGGTAGGAGGCTACACCTTC. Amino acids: CASRRGTAVGGYTF.

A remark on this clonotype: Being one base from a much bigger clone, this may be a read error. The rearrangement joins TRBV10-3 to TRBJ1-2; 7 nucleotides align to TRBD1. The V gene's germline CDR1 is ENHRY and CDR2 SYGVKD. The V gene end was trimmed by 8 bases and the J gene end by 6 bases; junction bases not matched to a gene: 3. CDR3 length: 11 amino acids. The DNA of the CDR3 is TGTGCCATCGGTAGGGGGCATGGCTACACCTTC. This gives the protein CAIGRGHGYTF.

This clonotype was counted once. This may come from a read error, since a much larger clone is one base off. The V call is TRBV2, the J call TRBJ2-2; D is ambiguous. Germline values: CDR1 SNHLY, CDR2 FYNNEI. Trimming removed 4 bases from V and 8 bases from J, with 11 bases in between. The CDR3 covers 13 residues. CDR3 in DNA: TGTGCCAGCAGTGGAGTACGATCAGGGGAGCTGTTTTTT. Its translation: CASSGVRSGELFF.

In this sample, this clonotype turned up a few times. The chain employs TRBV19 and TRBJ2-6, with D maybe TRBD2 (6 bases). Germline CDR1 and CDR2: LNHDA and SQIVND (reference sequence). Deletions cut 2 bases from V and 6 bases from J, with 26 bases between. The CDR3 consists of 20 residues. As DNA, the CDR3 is TGTGCCAGTAGTATATTAGCTCCGGGACTCGCGGTCGTAGTGGCCAACGTCCTGACTTTC. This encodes CASSILAPGLAVVVANVLTF.

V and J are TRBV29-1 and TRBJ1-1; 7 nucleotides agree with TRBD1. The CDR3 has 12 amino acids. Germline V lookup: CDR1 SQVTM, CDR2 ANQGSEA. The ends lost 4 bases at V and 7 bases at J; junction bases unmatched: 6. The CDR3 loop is CSVGGQAREAFF. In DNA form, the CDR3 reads TGCAGCGTTGGAGGACAGGCGCGTGAAGCTTTCTTT.

In DNA, the CDR3 is TGTGCCTGGGGATTGGTGATCGGCAGACCGGACACTAGGTCCTACGAGCAGTACTTC. Translating gives CAWGLVIGRPDTRSYEQYF. The V gene is TRBV30, the J gene TRBJ2-7; D may correspond to TRBD1 or TRBD2 (5 bases each). V shed 5 bases and J shed 1 base, with 30 bases lying between them. Germline CDR1 reads GTSNPN; CDR2 reads SVGIG (reference sequence). This CDR3 spans 19 amino acids. The whole variable domain, filled in from reference TRBV30 and TRBJ2-7, reads SQTIHQWPATLVQPVGSPLSLECTVEGTSNPNLYWYRQAAGRGLQLLFYSVGIGQISSEVPQNLSASRPQDRQFILSSKKLLLSDSGFYLCAWGLVIGRPDTRSYEQYFGPGTRLTVT.

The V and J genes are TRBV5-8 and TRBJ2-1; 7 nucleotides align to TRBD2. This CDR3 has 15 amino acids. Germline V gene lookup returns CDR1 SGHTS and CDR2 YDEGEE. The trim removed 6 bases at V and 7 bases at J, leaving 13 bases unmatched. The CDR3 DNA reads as TGTGCCAGCACCATCCCCCAGCGGGGTTGGAATGAGCAGTTCTTC. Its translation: CASTIPQRGWNEQFF.

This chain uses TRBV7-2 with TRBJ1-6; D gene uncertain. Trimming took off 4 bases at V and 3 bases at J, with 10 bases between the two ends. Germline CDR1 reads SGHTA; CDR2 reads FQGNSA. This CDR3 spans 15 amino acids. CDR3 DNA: TGTGCCAGCAGCTCCCCGGCAGGCTATAATTCACCCCTCCACTTT. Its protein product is CASSSPAGYNSPLHF.

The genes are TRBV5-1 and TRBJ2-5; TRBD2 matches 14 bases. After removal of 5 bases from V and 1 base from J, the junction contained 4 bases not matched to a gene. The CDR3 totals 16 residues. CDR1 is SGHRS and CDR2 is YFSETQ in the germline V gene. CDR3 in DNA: TGCGCCAGCAGACGACTAGCGGGAGGGCTCCAAGAGACCCAGTACTTC. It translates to CASRRLAGGLQETQYF.

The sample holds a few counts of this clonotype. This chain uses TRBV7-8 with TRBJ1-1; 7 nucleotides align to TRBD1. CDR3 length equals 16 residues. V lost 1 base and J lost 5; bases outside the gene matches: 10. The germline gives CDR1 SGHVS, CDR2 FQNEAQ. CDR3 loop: CASSLGPTGEGTEAFF. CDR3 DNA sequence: TGTGCCAGCAGCTTAGGACCCACAGGGGAGGGTACTGAAGCTTTCTTT.

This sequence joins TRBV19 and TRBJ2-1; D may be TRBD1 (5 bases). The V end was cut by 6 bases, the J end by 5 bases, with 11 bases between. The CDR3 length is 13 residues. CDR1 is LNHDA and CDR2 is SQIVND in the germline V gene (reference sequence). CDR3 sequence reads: CASSMDNNNEQFF. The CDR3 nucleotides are TGTGCCAGTAGCATGGACAACAACAATGAGCAGTTCTTC.

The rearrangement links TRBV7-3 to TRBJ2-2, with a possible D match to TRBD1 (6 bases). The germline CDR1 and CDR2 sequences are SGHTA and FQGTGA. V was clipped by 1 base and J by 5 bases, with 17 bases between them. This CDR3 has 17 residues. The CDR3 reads CASSLNSGTRGTGELFF. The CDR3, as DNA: TGTGCCAGCAGCTTAAATTCCGGGACAAGAGGTACCGGGGAGCTGTTTTTT.

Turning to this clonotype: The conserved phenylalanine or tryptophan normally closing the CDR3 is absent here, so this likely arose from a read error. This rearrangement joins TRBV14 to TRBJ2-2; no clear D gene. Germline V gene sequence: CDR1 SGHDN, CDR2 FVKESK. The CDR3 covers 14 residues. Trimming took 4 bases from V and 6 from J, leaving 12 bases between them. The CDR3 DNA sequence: TGTGCCAGCAGCCGGACCGTTGCCTCCGGGGAGCTGTTTTCT. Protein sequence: CASSRTVASGELFS.

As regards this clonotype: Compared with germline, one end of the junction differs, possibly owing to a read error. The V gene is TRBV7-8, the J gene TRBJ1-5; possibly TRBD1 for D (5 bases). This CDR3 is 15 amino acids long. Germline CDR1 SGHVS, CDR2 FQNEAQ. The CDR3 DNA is TGTGCCAGCAGCTTAGACAGGACGAGCAGTCAGCCCCAGCATTTT. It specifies CASSLDRTSSQPQHF.

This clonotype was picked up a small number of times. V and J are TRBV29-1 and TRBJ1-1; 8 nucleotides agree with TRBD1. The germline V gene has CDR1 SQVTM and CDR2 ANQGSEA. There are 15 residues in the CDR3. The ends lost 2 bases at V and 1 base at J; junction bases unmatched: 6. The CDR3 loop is CSVETRGRGNTEAFF. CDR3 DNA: TGCAGCGTTGAAACCAGGGGGCGCGGGAACACTGAAGCTTTCTTT.

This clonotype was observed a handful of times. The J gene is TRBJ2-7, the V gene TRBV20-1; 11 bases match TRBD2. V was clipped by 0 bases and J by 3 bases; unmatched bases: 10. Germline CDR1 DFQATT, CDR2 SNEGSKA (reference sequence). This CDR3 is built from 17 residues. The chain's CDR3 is CSARDRASGRPVYEQYF. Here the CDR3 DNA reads TGCAGTGCTAGAGATAGGGCTAGCGGGAGGCCCGTCTACGAGCAGTACTTC.

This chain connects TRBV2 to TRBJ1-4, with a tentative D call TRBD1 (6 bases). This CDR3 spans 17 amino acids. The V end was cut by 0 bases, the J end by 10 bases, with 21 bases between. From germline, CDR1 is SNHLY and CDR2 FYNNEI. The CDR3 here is CASSEAEMTGIYGKLFF. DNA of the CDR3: TGTGCCAGCAGTGAAGCTGAAATGACAGGCATCTACGGAAAACTGTTTTTT. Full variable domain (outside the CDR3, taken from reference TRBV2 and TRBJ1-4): EPEVTQTPSHQVTQMGQEVILRCVPISNHLYFYWYRQILGQKVEFLVSFYNNEISEKSEIFDDQFSVERPDGSNFTLKIRSTKLEDSAMYFCASSEAEMTGIYGKLFFGSGTQLSVL.

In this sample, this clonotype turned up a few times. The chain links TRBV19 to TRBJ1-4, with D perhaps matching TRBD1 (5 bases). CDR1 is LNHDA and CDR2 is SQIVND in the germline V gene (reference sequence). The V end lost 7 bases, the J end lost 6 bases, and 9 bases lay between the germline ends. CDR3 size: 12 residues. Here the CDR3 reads CASNRGYEKLFF. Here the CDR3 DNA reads TGTGCCAGTAACCGGGGGTATGAAAAACTGTTTTTT.

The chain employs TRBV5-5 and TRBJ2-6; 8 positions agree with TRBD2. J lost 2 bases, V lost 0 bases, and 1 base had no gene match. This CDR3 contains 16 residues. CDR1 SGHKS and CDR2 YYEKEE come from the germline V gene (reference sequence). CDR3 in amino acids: CASSLGTSTGANVLTF. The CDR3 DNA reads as TGTGCCAGCAGCTTGGGGACTAGCACTGGGGCCAACGTCCTGACTTTC.

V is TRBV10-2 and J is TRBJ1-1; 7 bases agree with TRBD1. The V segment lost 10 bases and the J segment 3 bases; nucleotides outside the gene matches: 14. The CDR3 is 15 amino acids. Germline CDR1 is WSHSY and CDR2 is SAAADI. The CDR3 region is CATPLKGGEDTEAFF. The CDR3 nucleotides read TGCGCCACCCCACTAAAAGGGGGCGAGGACACTGAAGCTTTCTTT.